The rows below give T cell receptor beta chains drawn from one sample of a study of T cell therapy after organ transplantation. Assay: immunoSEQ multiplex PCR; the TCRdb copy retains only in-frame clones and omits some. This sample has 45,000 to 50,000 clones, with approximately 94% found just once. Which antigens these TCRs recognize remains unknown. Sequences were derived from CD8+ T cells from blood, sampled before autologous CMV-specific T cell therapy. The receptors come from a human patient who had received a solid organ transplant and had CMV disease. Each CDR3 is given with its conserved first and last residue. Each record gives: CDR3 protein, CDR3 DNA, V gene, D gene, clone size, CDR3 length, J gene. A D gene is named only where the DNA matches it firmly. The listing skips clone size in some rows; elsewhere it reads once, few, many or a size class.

CDR3: CASSHFGQGDLNTEAFF; DNA: TGTGCCAGCAGCCATTTCGGACAGGGGGATTTGAACACTGAAGCTTTCTTT; V: TRBV14; D: TRBD1; size: -; length: 17; J: TRBJ1-1
CDR3: CASSGDLTYEQYF; DNA: TGTGCCAGCAGTGGGGACTTAACCTACGAGCAGTACTTC; V: TRBV7-9; D: -; size: -; length: 13; J: TRBJ2-7
CDR3: CASSPGRNYEQYF; DNA: TGTGCCAGTAGTCCTGGCCGGAACTACGAGCAGTACTTC; V: TRBV19; D: -; size: -; length: 13; J: TRBJ2-7
CDR3: CASSPDLKMNTEAFF; DNA: TGTGCCAGCAGCCCCGACCTTAAAATGAACACTGAAGCTTTCTTT; V: TRBV5-6; D: -; size: -; length: 15; J: TRBJ1-1
CDR3: CASSQDFSDPWQTGGYTF; DNA: TGCGCCAGCAGCCAAGATTTTTCAGACCCCTGGCAAACTGGTGGCTACACCTTC; V: TRBV4-3; D: -; size: -; length: 18; J: TRBJ1-2
CDR3: CASSFSSSDGYTF; DNA: TGTGCCAGCAGCTTCAGTTCGAGCGATGGCTACACCTTC; V: TRBV7-9; D: -; size: -; length: 13; J: TRBJ1-2
CDR3: CASSESDRGLGEQYF; DNA: TGCGCCAGCAGTGAGTCGGACAGGGGGCTCGGAGAGCAGTACTTC; V: TRBV10-2; D: TRBD1; size: -; length: 15; J: TRBJ2-7
CDR3: CATSRGGGGRDSYNEQFF; DNA: TGTGCCACCAGCAGAGGAGGCGGCGGGAGGGATTCCTACAATGAGCAGTTCTTC; V: TRBV15; D: TRBD2; size: -; length: 18; J: TRBJ2-1
CDR3: CASRDHTYEQYF; DNA: TGTGCCAGCAGGGACCATACCTACGAGCAGTACTTC; V: TRBV27; D: -; size: -; length: 12; J: TRBJ2-7
CDR3: CSVEGQKDKAFF; DNA: TGCAGCGTTGAGGGACAAAAGGACAAAGCTTTCTTT; V: TRBV29-1; D: -; size: few; length: 12; J: TRBJ1-1
CDR3: CASSQEENTEAFF; DNA: TGCGCCAGCAGCCAAGAAGAGAACACTGAAGCTTTCTTT; V: TRBV4-3; D: -; size: -; length: 13; J: TRBJ1-1
CDR3: CASTQGAHNEQFF; DNA: TGTGCCAGCACCCAAGGGGCTCACAATGAGCAGTTCTTC; V: TRBV6-1; D: -; size: -; length: 13; J: TRBJ2-1
CDR3: CASSSLAGTYKGRSYNEQFF; DNA: TGTGCCAGCAGCTCCCTAGCGGGAACGTATAAGGGGCGCTCCTACAATGAGCAGTTCTTC; V: TRBV11-3; D: TRBD2; size: -; length: 20; J: TRBJ2-1
CDR3: CASSGSGGPTYEQYF; DNA: TGTGCCAGCAGTGGGAGCGGGGGTCCAACCTACGAGCAGTACTTC; V: TRBV2; D: TRBD2; size: -; length: 15; J: TRBJ2-7
CDR3: CASSRAAHTEAFF; DNA: TGTGCCAGCAGTCGGGCTGCTCACACTGAAGCTTTCTTT; V: TRBV2; D: -; size: -; length: 13; J: TRBJ1-1
CDR3: CASSWGDTQYF; DNA: TGTGCCAGCAGCTGGGGGGATACGCAGTATTTT; V: TRBV7-9; D: -; size: -; length: 11; J: TRBJ2-3
CDR3: CASRYGTGGNEQFF; DNA: TGTGCCAGTAGATACGGGACAGGCGGGAATGAGCAGTTCTTC; V: TRBV19; D: TRBD1; size: -; length: 14; J: TRBJ2-1
CDR3: CASSLFGQSSYNEQFF; DNA: TGTGCCAGCAGCTTATTCGGCCAGAGCTCCTACAATGAGCAGTTCTTC; V: TRBV11-3; D: -; size: -; length: 16; J: TRBJ2-1
CDR3: CASSGDRGTRGANTGELFF; DNA: TGTGCCAGCAGCGGGGACAGGGGGACCAGGGGAGCGAACACCGGGGAGCTGTTTTTT; V: TRBV5-4; D: TRBD1; size: once; length: 19; J: TRBJ2-2
CDR3: CASSPNRVRPRGNEQFF; DNA: TGTGCCAGCTCACCAAACAGGGTGAGGCCGCGTGGGAATGAGCAGTTCTTC; V: TRBV18; D: -; size: -; length: 17; J: TRBJ2-1
CDR3: CASSLRPGLPEAFF; DNA: TGTGCCAGCAGCTTAAGGCCAGGGCTCCCTGAAGCTTTCTTT; V: TRBV11-2; D: -; size: -; length: 14; J: TRBJ1-1
CDR3: CASSLARDYEQYF; DNA: TGTGCCAGCAGCTTAGCCAGGGACTACGAGCAGTACTTC; V: TRBV13; D: -; size: few; length: 13; J: TRBJ2-7
CDR3: CATSSGDRGNEKLFF; DNA: TGTGCCACCAGCAGTGGGGACAGGGGGAATGAAAAACTGTTTTTT; V: TRBV15; D: TRBD1; size: -; length: 15; J: TRBJ1-4
CDR3: CASSPDGATNEKLFF; DNA: TGTGCCAGCAGCCCGGACGGAGCAACTAATGAAAAACTGTTTTTT; V: TRBV7-2; D: -; size: -; length: 15; J: TRBJ1-4
CDR3: CASSIRDSNQPQHF; DNA: TGTGCCAGTAGTATTCGGGACAGCAATCAGCCCCAGCATTTT; V: TRBV19; D: -; size: -; length: 14; J: TRBJ1-5
CDR3: CASSDSDSSGANVLTF; DNA: TGTGCCAGCAGTGACTCCGACAGCTCTGGGGCCAACGTCCTGACTTTC; V: TRBV6-4; D: -; size: -; length: 16; J: TRBJ2-6
CDR3: CASSYLGGAHF; DNA: TGTGCCAGCAGTTACCTGGGCGGTGCTCACTTC; V: TRBV6-1; D: -; size: -; length: 11; J: TRBJ1-2
CDR3: CASMYTGELFF; DNA: TGTGCCAGCATGTACACCGGGGAGCTGTTTTTT; V: TRBV4-2; D: -; size: -; length: 11; J: TRBJ2-2
CDR3: CASSLSRSYEQYF; DNA: TGTGCCAGCAGTTTATCTCGCTCCTACGAGCAGTACTTC; V: TRBV27; D: -; size: -; length: 13; J: TRBJ2-7
CDR3: CASSSPGASGSSYEQYF; DNA: TGTGCCAGCAGCTCCCCGGGGGCTAGCGGGAGCTCGTACGAGCAGTACTTC; V: TRBV7-6; D: TRBD2; size: once; length: 17; J: TRBJ2-7
CDR3: CASSERGQGQETQYF; DNA: TGTGCCAGCAGTGAACGGGGTCAGGGGCAAGAGACCCAGTACTTC; V: TRBV25-1; D: -; size: once; length: 15; J: TRBJ2-5
CDR3: CASAESGYNEQFF; DNA: TGTGCTAGTGCGGAATCGGGGTACAATGAGCAGTTCTTC; V: TRBV12-5; D: -; size: -; length: 13; J: TRBJ2-1
CDR3: CASSLGGGYSNQPQHF; DNA: TGTGCCAGCAGCTTGGGGGGTGGATATAGCAATCAGCCCCAGCATTTT; V: TRBV5-6; D: -; size: -; length: 16; J: TRBJ1-5
CDR3: CASSPQGVWSQAFF; DNA: TGTGCCAGCTCACCACAGGGCGTTTGGTCCCAAGCTTTCTTT; V: TRBV18; D: -; size: -; length: 14; J: TRBJ1-1
CDR3: CASSLGQGETGELFF; DNA: TGTGCCAGCAGCTTAGGGCAGGGGGAAACCGGGGAGCTGTTTTTT; V: TRBV7-9; D: TRBD1; size: -; length: 15; J: TRBJ2-2
CDR3: CASSVAQGANEQFF; DNA: TGTGCCAGCAGCGTAGCACAGGGGGCGAATGAGCAGTTCTTC; V: TRBV9; D: TRBD1; size: -; length: 14; J: TRBJ2-1
CDR3: CASSQEWTLANYGYTF; DNA: TGCGCCAGCAGCCAAGAATGGACGCTCGCTAACTATGGCTACACCTTC; V: TRBV4-3; D: -; size: -; length: 16; J: TRBJ1-2
CDR3: CASSLFSPARASDEQYF; DNA: TGTGCCAGCAGCTTATTCTCTCCCGCCAGGGCTTCGGACGAGCAGTACTTC; V: TRBV7-2; D: -; size: -; length: 17; J: TRBJ2-7
CDR3: CASSGSGSSYEQYF; DNA: TGTGCCAGCAGTGGTTCAGGGAGCTCCTACGAGCAGTACTTC; V: TRBV2; D: -; size: -; length: 14; J: TRBJ2-7
CDR3: CASSLFHLRQGAGETQYF; DNA: TGTGCCAGCAGCCTCTTCCACCTACGACAGGGGGCCGGGGAGACCCAGTACTTC; V: TRBV5-5; D: TRBD1; size: -; length: 18; J: TRBJ2-5
CDR3: CASSPEGADYTDTQYF; DNA: TGTGCCAGCTCACCCGAGGGAGCGGACTACACAGATACGCAGTATTTT; V: TRBV18; D: -; size: -; length: 16; J: TRBJ2-3
CDR3: CASSSRDRNTGELFF; DNA: TGTGCCAGCAGCTCGAGGGACAGGAACACCGGGGAGCTGTTTTTT; V: TRBV7-2; D: TRBD1; size: once; length: 15; J: TRBJ2-2
CDR3: CASSLYPELRGETQYF; DNA: TGTGCCAGCAGTTTGTATCCTGAGTTGAGGGGAGAGACCCAGTACTTC; V: TRBV11-2; D: -; size: -; length: 16; J: TRBJ2-5
CDR3: CASSLWGTGGVETQYF; DNA: TGTGCCAGCAGTTTATGGGGGACAGGGGGAGTCGAGACCCAGTACTTC; V: TRBV27; D: TRBD1; size: -; length: 16; J: TRBJ2-5
CDR3: CSVAGSSYNEQFF; DNA: TGCAGCGTTGCCGGGAGCTCCTACAATGAGCAGTTCTTC; V: TRBV29-1; D: -; size: once; length: 13; J: TRBJ2-1
CDR3: CASSPGLAGGPAYEQYF; DNA: TGCGCCAGCAGTCCCGGACTAGCGGGGGGCCCTGCCTACGAGCAGTACTTC; V: TRBV5-1; D: TRBD2; size: -; length: 17; J: TRBJ2-7
CDR3: CAISPTNNYGYTF; DNA: TGTGCCATCAGTCCGACTAATAACTATGGCTACACCTTC; V: TRBV10-3; D: -; size: -; length: 13; J: TRBJ1-2
CDR3: CASRDGGGTEAFF; DNA: TGTGCCAGCAGGGACGGCGGTGGCACTGAAGCTTTCTTT; V: TRBV6-1; D: -; size: -; length: 13; J: TRBJ1-1
CDR3: CASSLIFQREGSSYEQYF; DNA: TGTGCCAGCAGCTTAATTTTCCAGCGGGAGGGGAGCTCCTACGAGCAGTACTTC; V: TRBV7-9; D: TRBD2; size: once; length: 18; J: TRBJ2-7
CDR3: CASSLVAGGPYEQYF; DNA: TGTGCCAGCAGCTTAGTGGCAGGGGGCCCCTACGAGCAGTACTTC; V: TRBV11-1; D: TRBD1; size: -; length: 15; J: TRBJ2-7
CDR3: CASSDVPGTSGGGSQFF; DNA: TGTGCCAGCAGTGACGTTCCCGGGACTAGCGGGGGGGGATCGCAGTTCTTC; V: TRBV6-4; D: TRBD2; size: few; length: 17; J: TRBJ2-1